These 23 T cell receptor beta chains came from one sample sequenced in a study of blood T cell repertoires in COVID-19. The assay was immunoSEQ multiplex PCR, and TCRdb's table has in-frame clones only and misses some. The sample has 95,000 to 150,000 clones, around 86% seen once. Input material: peripheral blood. These receptor sequences come from a human donor in a cohort sampled during active COVID-19.

The V gene is TRBV4-1, the J gene TRBJ2-5; 10 bases are a match to TRBD2. Germline V lookup: CDR1 MGHRA, CDR2 YSYEKL. The CDR3 totals 19 residues. With 3 bases clipped from V and 5 bases from J, the junction kept 18 bases outside the gene matches. CDR3 sequence reads: CASSQASSGSSFFRETQYF. DNA of the CDR3: TGCGCCAGCAGCCAGGCATCTAGCGGGAGCTCTTTTTTTAGGGAGACCCAGTACTTC.

J is TRBJ2-7 and V is TRBV7-2; TRBD2 is a possible D gene (6 bases). CDR1 is SGHTA and CDR2 is FQGNSA in the germline V gene. Trimming pared 2 bases from V and 0 bases from J, leaving 14 bases between. This CDR3 is built from 16 residues. The CDR3 bases are TGTGCCAGCAGCTTAAGGACCGGGGGATCCTCCTACGAGCAGTACTTC. The encoded protein is CASSLRTGGSSYEQYF.

J is TRBJ2-3 and V is TRBV7-9; D may be TRBD2 (5 bases). The CDR3 runs to 13 residues. Germline V lookup: CDR1 SEHNR, CDR2 FQNEAQ (reference sequence). The V gene lost 4 bases and the J gene lost 4 bases, with 9 bases spanning the gap. CDR3 region: CASSSKGADTQYF. In nucleotides, the CDR3 is TGTGCCAGCAGCTCAAAGGGAGCAGATACGCAGTATTTT.

V gene TRBV30 combines with J gene TRBJ2-2; TRBD2 matches 8 bases. Germline V gene sequence: CDR1 GTSNPN, CDR2 SVGIG (reference sequence). With 3 bases clipped from V and 4 bases from J, the junction kept 10 bases outside the gene matches. The CDR3 covers 16 residues. CDR3 region: CAWSLTSGRGTGELFF. The CDR3 DNA follows: TGTGCCTGGAGCCTTACTAGCGGCCGGGGCACCGGGGAGCTGTTTTTT.

The chain employs TRBV15 and TRBJ2-1; the D gene is possibly TRBD2 (6 bases). CDR1 is LNHNV, CDR2 YYDKDF, per germline (reference sequence). The V end was cut by 3 bases, the J end by 7 bases, with 13 bases between. The CDR3 totals 14 residues. CDR3 loop: CATSSSLAWNEQFF. DNA for the CDR3: TGTGCCACCAGCAGCTCACTAGCATGGAATGAGCAGTTCTTC.

The CDR3 here is CASSHAGRSSYNEQFF. Here the CDR3 DNA reads TGTGCCAGCAGCCATGCGGGCAGGAGCTCCTACAATGAGCAGTTCTTC. The chain links TRBV3-1 (or the pseudogene TRBV3-2) to TRBJ2-1, with D perhaps matching TRBD2 (5 bases). CDR3 size: 16 residues. V was trimmed by 3 bases and J by 0 bases, leaving 12 bases between them. Per the germline V gene, CDR1 is LGHDT and CDR2 is YNNKEL (reference sequence).

The CDR3 sequence: CASKQSTGAGTEAFF. The CDR3, as DNA: TGTGCCAGCAAGCAATCGACAGGGGCGGGCACTGAAGCTTTCTTT. This chain uses TRBV5-4 with TRBJ1-1; the match to TRBD1 covers 8 bases. The ends lost 6 bases at V and 4 bases at J; junction bases unmatched: 11. CDR1 and CDR2 from the germline V gene are SGHNT and YYREEE (reference sequence). The CDR3 extends over 15 amino acids.

This sequence joins TRBV4-3 and TRBJ1-6, with 9 bases lining up with TRBD1. CDR1 is LGHNA and CDR2 is YSLEER in the germline V gene. CDR3 length: 14 amino acids. V was clipped by 6 bases and J by 7 bases; unmatched bases: 4. The CDR3 DNA reads TGCGCCAGCAGACTAGGGACAGGGAATTCACCCCTCCACTTT. Translation gives CASRLGTGNSPLHF.

The chain carries TRBV12-3 or TRBV12-4 and TRBJ1-4; perhaps TRBD1 as D (5 bases). V dropped 3 bases and J dropped 11 bases, with 10 bases sitting between them. The length of the CDR3 is 12 residues. The CDR3 DNA is TGTGCCAGCAGTTTCCAGGGCGGCAAACTGTTTTTT. Protein product: CASSFQGGKLFF.

The chain combines TRBV27 with TRBJ2-5, with TRBD1 identical over 7 bases. The CDR3 extends over 17 amino acids. Germline lookup yields CDR1 MNHEY and CDR2 SMNVEV (reference sequence). Trimming cost V 3 bases and J 5 bases; bases outside gene matches: 15. For the CDR3, the DNA is TGTGCCAGCAGTTTTCTTTCTCGGACAGGCCTTGGGGAGACCCAGTACTTC. As protein: CASSFLSRTGLGETQYF.

The rearrangement joins TRBV9 to TRBJ1-1; TRBD1 matches 11 bases. Germline lookup yields CDR1 SGDLS and CDR2 YYNGEE. This CDR3 has 17 amino acids. V was pared by 0 bases and J by 1 base, with 5 bases of the junction left unmatched. CDR3 in amino acids: CASSVVGQGVWNTEAFF. CDR3 in DNA: TGTGCCAGCAGCGTAGTGGGACAGGGGGTCTGGAACACTGAAGCTTTCTTT.

V is TRBV13 and J is TRBJ2-7, with 12 bases matching TRBD2. The CDR3 has 16 residues. Germline loops: CDR1 PRHDT, CDR2 FYEKMQ (reference sequence). Trimming removed 4 bases from V and 4 bases from J; junction bases left unmatched: 8. This CDR3 is CASSSRLAGEEYEQYF. The CDR3 bases are TGTGCCAGCAGCTCTCGACTAGCGGGAGAAGAATACGAGCAGTACTTC.

The V call is TRBV10-3, the J call TRBJ1-2; perhaps TRBD1 as D (5 bases). Trimming removed 7 bases at V and 6 bases at J, with 15 bases between. The CDR3 covers 13 residues. Germline lookup yields CDR1 ENHRY and CDR2 SYGVKD. The CDR3 coding sequence is TGTGCCATCAACCCGGGACTTGGAGATGGCTACACCTTC. Translated, it gives CAINPGLGDGYTF.

The gene calls are TRBV7-9 and TRBJ2-7; D gene unclear. The CDR3 length is 15 residues. V lost 1 base and J 1 base, leaving 11 bases between the germline ends. Germline V gene sequence: CDR1 SEHNR, CDR2 FQNEAQ (reference sequence). CDR3 in amino acids: CASSLVHKPSYEQYF. As DNA, the CDR3 is TGTGCCAGCAGCTTAGTCCATAAGCCTTCCTACGAGCAGTACTTC.

V and J are TRBV10-1 and TRBJ2-3, with 9 bases matching TRBD2. Germline CDR1 WNHNN, CDR2 SYGVQD (reference sequence). V shed 0 bases, J shed 5 bases, and the junction held 6 bases outside the gene matches. The CDR3 has 16 residues. CDR3 region: CASSESKGLAGDTQYF. CDR3 in DNA: TGCGCCAGCAGTGAGTCGAAGGGACTAGCTGGAGATACGCAGTATTTT.

This rearrangement joins TRBV30 to TRBJ2-2, with D possibly matching TRBD2 (5 bases). CDR1 and CDR2 from the germline V gene are GTSNPN and SVGIG (reference sequence). V lost 0 bases and J lost 3, with 14 bases in between. CDR3 length: 16 residues. For the CDR3, the DNA is TGTGCCTGGAGTGTACCAGTAGACGGGGACACCGGGGAGCTGTTTTTT. It translates to CAWSVPVDGDTGELFF.

This chain links TRBV29-1 with TRBJ2-3; TRBD2 agrees at 7 bases. Germline trimming cut 8 bases from V and 4 bases from J; bases unmatched to any gene: 12. Germline-derived CDR1 and CDR2 are SQVTM and ANQGSEA. The CDR3 sequence is 14 residues long. The CDR3 loop is CSWPGGDASDTQYF. The CDR3 nucleotides read TGCAGCTGGCCGGGGGGAGATGCCTCAGATACGCAGTATTTT.

This chain links TRBV14 with TRBJ2-5; TRBD1 matches 9 bases. This CDR3 comprises 14 residues. After removal of 5 bases from V and 4 bases from J, the junction contained 5 bases not matched to a gene. Germline V gives CDR1 SGHDN, CDR2 FVKESK. The chain's CDR3 is CASSYGQGTETQYF. The DNA for the CDR3 is TGTGCCAGCAGCTATGGACAGGGGACAGAGACCCAGTACTTC. Full variable domain (missing parts from reference TRBV14 and TRBJ2-5): EAGVTQFPSHSVIEKGQTVTLRCDPISGHDNLYWYRRVMGKEIKFLLHFVKESKQDESGMPNNRFLAERTGGTYSTLKVQPAELEDSGVYFCASSYGQGTETQYFGPGTRLLVL.

This sequence joins TRBV11-2 and TRBJ1-2, with D possibly being TRBD1 (5 bases). Germline V gene data show CDR1 as SGHAT and CDR2 as FQNNGV. Trimming stripped 1 base from V and 4 bases from J, with 10 bases between. The CDR3 covers 14 residues. The CDR3: CASSLVDRGYGYTF. The DNA of the CDR3 is TGTGCCAGCAGCTTAGTTGACAGAGGCTATGGCTACACCTTC. Combining the CDR3 with reference TRBV11-2 and TRBJ1-2 gives the whole variable domain EAGVAQSPRYKIIEKRQSVAFWCNPISGHATLYWYQQILGQGPKLLIQFQNNGVVDDSQLPKDRFSAERLKGVDSTLKIQPAKLEDSAVYLCASSLVDRGYGYTFGSGTRLTVV.

The chain carries TRBV3-1 (or the pseudogene TRBV3-2) and TRBJ2-5; maybe TRBD1 (5 bases). CDR1 LGHDT and CDR2 YNNKEL come from the germline V gene (reference sequence). The CDR3 is made up of 13 amino acids. Trimming took off 2 bases at V and 4 bases at J, with 8 bases between the two ends. CDR3 DNA: TGTGCCAGCAGCCAAAGGGGTCGAGAGACCCAGTACTTC. Translation: CASSQRGRETQYF.

CDR3 residues: CASRRSGGRVNQPQHF. DNA of the CDR3: TGTGCCAGCCGTAGGTCCGGGGGGAGGGTCAATCAGCCCCAGCATTTT. The genes are TRBV28 and TRBJ1-5; tentatively, D is TRBD1 (5 bases). Germline CDR1 is MDHEN and CDR2 is SYDVKM. The V and J ends lost 8 bases and 3 bases respectively, with 20 bases between them. This CDR3 region has 16 residues.

The chain has TRBV12-5 and TRBJ2-1; 14 bases align to TRBD2. V gave up 5 bases and J gave up 12 bases; unmatched junction bases: 12. Germline V CDR1 and CDR2: LGHNT, FRNRAP. This CDR3 region has 16 residues. In nucleotides, the CDR3 is TGTGCTAGTGGTCCCGGGACTAGCGGGAGAGGGGAGGGGCAGTTCTTC. This codes for CASGPGTSGRGEGQFF.

The rearrangement joins TRBV7-9 to TRBJ2-3; perhaps TRBD2 as D (5 bases). The V end lost 3 bases, the J end lost 3 bases, and 13 bases lay between the germline ends. The V gene's germline CDR1 is SEHNR and CDR2 FQNEAQ (reference sequence). The CDR3 is 15 residues long. The CDR3 sequence is CASSLGEGGTDTQYF. In nucleotides, the CDR3 is TGTGCCAGCAGCTTGGGTGAAGGAGGAACAGATACGCAGTATTTT.